Included here is one T cell receptor beta chain sequence, with context. The antigen is not known. From the roughly 120-subject validation cohort, which was separate from the roughly 670-subject first cohort, the donors were drawn. This specimen belongs to a study of cytomegalovirus exposure and HLA in healthy donors. The study, taken as a whole, reports: Investigators reported 150 to 200 TCR beta chains as tied to cytomegalovirus. It was confirmed in vitro that a few of the CMV-associated chains were specific for CMV antigens. According to a subsequent analysis, TCR clusters from the first cohort were inclined to appear together in the 110 or so validation repertoires.

TCRdb's copy holds only in-frame clones and misses some; the assay was immunoSEQ multiplex PCR. The sample lists roughly 150,000 clones; around four fifths were seen once. Source material: PBMCs. The clonotype was recovered from a man aged 25 to 40 in good health and CMV-seropositive.

For the CDR3, the DNA is TGTGCCAGCAGCCCCCCTTCGAACACCGGGGAGCTGTTTTTT. Encoded protein: CASSPPSNTGELFF. The chain combines TRBV7-2 with TRBJ2-2, with unresolved D. CDR1 SGHTA and CDR2 FQGNSA come from the germline V gene. This CDR3 is 14 amino acids long. Trimming removed 5 bases from V and 0 bases from J, with 7 bases in between.